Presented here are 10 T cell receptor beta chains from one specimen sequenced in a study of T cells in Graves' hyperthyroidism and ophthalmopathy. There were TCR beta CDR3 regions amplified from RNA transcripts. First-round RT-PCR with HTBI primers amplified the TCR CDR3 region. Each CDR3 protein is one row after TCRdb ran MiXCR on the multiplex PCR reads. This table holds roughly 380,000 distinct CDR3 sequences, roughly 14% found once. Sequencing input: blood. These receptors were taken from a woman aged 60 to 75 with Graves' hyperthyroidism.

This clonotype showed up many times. CDR3: CASLYLVITDTQYF. DNA for the CDR3: TGTGCCAGCCTTTACTTGGTGATTACAGATACGCAGTATTTT. The V gene is TRBV2, the J gene TRBJ2-3; D not resolved. V was pared by 8 bases and J by 3 bases, with 15 bases between. The CDR3 sequence is 14 residues long. Germline V gene sequence: CDR1 SNHLY, CDR2 FYNNEI.

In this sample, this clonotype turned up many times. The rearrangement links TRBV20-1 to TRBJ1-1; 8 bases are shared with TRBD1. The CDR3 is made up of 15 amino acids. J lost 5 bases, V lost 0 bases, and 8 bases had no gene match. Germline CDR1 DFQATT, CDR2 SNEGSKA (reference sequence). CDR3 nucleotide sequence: TGCAGTGCTAGAGATACAAGCACAGGGGGGACTGAAGCTTTCTTT. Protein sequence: CSARDTSTGGTEAFF.

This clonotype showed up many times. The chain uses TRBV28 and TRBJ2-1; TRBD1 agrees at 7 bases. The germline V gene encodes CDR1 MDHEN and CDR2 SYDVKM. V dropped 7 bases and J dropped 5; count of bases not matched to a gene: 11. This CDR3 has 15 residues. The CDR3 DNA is TGTGCCAGCACCCCGACAGGGTACGGAAACAATGAGCAGTTCTTC. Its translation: CASTPTGYGNNEQFF.

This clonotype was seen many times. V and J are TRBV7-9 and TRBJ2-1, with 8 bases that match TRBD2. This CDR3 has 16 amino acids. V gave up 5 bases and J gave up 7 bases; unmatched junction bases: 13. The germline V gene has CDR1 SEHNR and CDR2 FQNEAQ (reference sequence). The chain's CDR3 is CASSPERGTSWNEQFF. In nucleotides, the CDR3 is TGTGCCAGCAGCCCCGAGCGGGGGACGAGTTGGAATGAGCAGTTCTTC.

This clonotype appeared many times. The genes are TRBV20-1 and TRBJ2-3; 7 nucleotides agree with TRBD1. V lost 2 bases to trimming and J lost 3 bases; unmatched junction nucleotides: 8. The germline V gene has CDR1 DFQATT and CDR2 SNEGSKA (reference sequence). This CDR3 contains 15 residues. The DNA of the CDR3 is TGCAGTGCTAGATTGGACAGGCTCGCTACAGATACGCAGTATTTT. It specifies CSARLDRLATDTQYF.

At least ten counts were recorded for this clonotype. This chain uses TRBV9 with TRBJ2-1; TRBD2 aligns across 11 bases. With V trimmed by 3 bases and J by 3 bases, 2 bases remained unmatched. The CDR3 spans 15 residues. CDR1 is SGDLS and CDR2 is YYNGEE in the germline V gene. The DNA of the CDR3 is TGTGCCAGCAGCGCCACTAGCGGGAGCTACAATGAGCAGTTCTTC. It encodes CASSATSGSYNEQFF.

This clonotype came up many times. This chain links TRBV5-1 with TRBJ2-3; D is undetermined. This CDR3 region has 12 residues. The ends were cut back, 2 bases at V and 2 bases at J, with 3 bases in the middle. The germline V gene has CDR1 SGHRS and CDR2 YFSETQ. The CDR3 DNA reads TGCGCCAGCAGCTTCAACACAGATACGCAGTATTTT. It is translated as CASSFNTDTQYF.

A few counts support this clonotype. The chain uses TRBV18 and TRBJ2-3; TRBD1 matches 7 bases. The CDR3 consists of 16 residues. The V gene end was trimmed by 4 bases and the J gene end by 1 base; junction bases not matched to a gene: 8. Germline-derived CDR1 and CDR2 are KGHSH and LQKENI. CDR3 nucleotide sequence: TGTGCCAGCTCACTAGCCCGGGACAGTGGCACAGATACGCAGTATTTT. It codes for CASSLARDSGTDTQYF. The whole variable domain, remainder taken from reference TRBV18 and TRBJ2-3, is NAGVMQNPRHLVRRRGQEARLRCSPMKGHSHVYWYRQLPEEGLKFMVYLQKENIIDESGMPKERFSAEFPKEGPSILRIQQVVRGDSAAYFCASSLARDSGTDTQYFGPGTRLTVL.

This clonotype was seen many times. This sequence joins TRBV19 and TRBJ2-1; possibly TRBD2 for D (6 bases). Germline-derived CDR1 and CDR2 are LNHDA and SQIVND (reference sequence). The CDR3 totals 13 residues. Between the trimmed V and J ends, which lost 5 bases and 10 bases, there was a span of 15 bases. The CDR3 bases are TGTGCCAGTAGTCTTCTACGGGAGCGGGAGCAGTTCTTC. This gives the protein CASSLLREREQFF.

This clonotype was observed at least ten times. The CDR3 DNA reads as TGCAGTGCTAGATTTGTAGTCGAAGCTTTCTTT. Its protein is CSARFVVEAFF. The V and J genes are TRBV20-1 and TRBJ1-1; unclear D gene. The CDR3 has 11 amino acids. Per germline, CDR1 DFQATT and CDR2 SNEGSKA (reference sequence). V gave up 2 bases and J gave up 8 bases, with 9 bases separating them.